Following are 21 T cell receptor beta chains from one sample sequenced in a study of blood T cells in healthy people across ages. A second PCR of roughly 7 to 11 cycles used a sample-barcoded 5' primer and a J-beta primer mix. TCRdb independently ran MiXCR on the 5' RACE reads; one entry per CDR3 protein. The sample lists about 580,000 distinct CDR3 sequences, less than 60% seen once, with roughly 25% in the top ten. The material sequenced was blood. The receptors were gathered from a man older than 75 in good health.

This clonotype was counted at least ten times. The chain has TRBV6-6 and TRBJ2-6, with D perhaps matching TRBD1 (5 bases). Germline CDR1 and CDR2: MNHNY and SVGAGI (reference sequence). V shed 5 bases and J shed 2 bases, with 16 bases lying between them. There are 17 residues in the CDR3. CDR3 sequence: CASSPTDILPGANVLTF. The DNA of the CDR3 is TGTGCCAGCAGTCCTACGGACATCTTGCCTGGGGCCAACGTCCTGACTTTC.

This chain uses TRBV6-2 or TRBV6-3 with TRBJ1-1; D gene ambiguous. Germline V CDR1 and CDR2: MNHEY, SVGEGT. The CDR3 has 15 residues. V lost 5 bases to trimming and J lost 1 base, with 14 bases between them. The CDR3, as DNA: TGTGCCAGCAGTGAGATGAGACACCCGAACACTGAAGCTTTCTTT. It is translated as CASSEMRHPNTEAFF.

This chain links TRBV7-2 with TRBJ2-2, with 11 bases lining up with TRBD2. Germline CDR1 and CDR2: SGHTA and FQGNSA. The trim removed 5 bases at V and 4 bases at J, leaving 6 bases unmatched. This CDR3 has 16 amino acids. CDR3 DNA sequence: TGTGCCAGCAGCATAACTAGCGGGAGTCGCACCGGGGAGCTGTTTTTT. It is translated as CASSITSGSRTGELFF.

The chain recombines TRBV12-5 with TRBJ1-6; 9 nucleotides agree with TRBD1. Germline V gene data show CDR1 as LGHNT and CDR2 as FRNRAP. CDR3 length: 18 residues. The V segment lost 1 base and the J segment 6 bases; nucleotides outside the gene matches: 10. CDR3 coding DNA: TGTGCTAGTGGTTTGGCTACCGCTCCGGGACAGGGTAATTCACCCCTCCACTTT. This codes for CASGLATAPGQGNSPLHF.

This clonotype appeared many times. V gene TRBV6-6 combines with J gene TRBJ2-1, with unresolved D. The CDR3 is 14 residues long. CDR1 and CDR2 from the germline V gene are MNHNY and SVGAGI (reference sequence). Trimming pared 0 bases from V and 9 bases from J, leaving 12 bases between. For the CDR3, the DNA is TGTGCCAGCAGTTACTCGATGGAACCTACTGAGCAGTTCTTC. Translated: CASSYSMEPTEQFF.

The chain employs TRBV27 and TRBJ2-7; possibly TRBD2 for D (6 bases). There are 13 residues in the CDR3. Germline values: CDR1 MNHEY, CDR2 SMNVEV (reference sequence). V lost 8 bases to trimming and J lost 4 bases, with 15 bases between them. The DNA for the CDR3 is TGTGCCAGCGGACTAAGAGGGGATTACGAGCAGTACTTC. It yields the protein CASGLRGDYEQYF.

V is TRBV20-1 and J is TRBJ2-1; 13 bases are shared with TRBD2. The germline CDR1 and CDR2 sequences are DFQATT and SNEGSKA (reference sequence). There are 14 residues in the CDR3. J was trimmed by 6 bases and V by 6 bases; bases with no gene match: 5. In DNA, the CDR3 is TGCAGTGCATCGGGACTAGCGGGGACCAATGAGCAGTTCTTC. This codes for CSASGLAGTNEQFF.

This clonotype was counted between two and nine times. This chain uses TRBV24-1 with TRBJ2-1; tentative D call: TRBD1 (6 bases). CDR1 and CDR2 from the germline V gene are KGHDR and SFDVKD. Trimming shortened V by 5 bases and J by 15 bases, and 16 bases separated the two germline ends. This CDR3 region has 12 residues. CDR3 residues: CATSAANRDLFF. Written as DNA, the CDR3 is TGTGCCACCAGTGCCGCGAACAGGGATCTGTTCTTC.

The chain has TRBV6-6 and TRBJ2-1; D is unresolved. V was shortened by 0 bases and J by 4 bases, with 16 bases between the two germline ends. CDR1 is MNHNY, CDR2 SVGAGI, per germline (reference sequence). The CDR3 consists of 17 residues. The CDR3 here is CASSYSKPPVLYNEQFF. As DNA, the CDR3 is TGTGCCAGCAGTTACTCGAAACCGCCTGTGTTGTACAATGAGCAGTTCTTC.

As DNA, the CDR3 is TGTGCCAGCAGCTCCCGGGACAGGGGAGTGGGTGAGCAGTACTTC. Protein sequence: CASSSRDRGVGEQYF. The chain uses TRBV12-3 or TRBV12-4 and TRBJ2-5; 10 nucleotides match TRBD1. J was trimmed by 11 bases and V by 6 bases; bases with no gene match: 15. CDR3 length equals 15 residues.

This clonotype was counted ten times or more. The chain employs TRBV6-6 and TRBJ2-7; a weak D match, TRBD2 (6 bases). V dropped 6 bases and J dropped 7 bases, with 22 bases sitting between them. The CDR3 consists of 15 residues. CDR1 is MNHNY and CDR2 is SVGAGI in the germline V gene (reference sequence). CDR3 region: CASSSPGGGTMEQYF. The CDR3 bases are TGTGCCAGCAGCTCACCTGGAGGAGGGACCATGGAGCAGTACTTC.

The CDR3 bases are TGTGCCAGCAGCTTAGGGTCGGAGTCAACTAATGAAAAACTGTTTTTT. Translating it yields CASSLGSESTNEKLFF. The chain has TRBV11-2 and TRBJ1-4; D gene unclear. The V gene lost 1 base and the J gene lost 0 bases, with 9 bases spanning the gap. CDR3 size: 16 residues. Germline V gene data show CDR1 as SGHAT and CDR2 as FQNNGV. The entire variable domain, with the rest obtained from reference TRBV11-2 and TRBJ1-4, is as follows: EAGVAQSPRYKIIEKRQSVAFWCNPISGHATLYWYQQILGQGPKLLIQFQNNGVVDDSQLPKDRFSAERLKGVDSTLKIQPAKLEDSAVYLCASSLGSESTNEKLFFGSGTQLSVL.

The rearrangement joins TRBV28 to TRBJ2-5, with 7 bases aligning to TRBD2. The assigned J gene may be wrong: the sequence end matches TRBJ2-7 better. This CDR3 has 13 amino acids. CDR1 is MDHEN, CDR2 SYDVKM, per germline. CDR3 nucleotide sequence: TGTGCCAGCGGGGGGGGACTTACCTACGAGCAGTACTTC. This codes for CASGGGLTYEQYF.

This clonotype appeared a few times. CDR3: CSAPAGTGVTGELFF. The CDR3, as DNA: TGCAGTGCTCCTGCCGGGACAGGGGTCACCGGGGAGCTGTTTTTT. This chain joins TRBV20-1 and TRBJ2-2; the match to TRBD1 covers 10 bases. Germline V gene sequence: CDR1 DFQATT, CDR2 SNEGSKA (reference sequence). After removal of 5 bases from V and 4 bases from J, the junction contained 7 bases not matched to a gene. The CDR3 contains 15 residues.

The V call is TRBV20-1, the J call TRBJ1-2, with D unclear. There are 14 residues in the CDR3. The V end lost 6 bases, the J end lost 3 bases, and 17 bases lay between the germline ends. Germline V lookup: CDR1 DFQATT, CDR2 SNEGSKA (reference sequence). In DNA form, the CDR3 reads TGCAGTGCCAAGCGAGGGAGCACGGACTATGGCTACACCTTC. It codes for CSAKRGSTDYGYTF.

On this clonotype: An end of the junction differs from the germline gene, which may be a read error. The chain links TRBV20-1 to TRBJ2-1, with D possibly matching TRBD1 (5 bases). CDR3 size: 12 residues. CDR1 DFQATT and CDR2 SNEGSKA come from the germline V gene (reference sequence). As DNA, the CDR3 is TGCAGTGCCCCACACTCGGACAATGAGCCGTTCTTC. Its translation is CSAPHSDNEPFF.

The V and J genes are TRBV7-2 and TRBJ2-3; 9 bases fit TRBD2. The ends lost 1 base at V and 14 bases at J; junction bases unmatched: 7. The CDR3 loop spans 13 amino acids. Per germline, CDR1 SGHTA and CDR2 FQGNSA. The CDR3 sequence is CASSLGRRGGPYF. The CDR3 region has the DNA TGTGCCAGCAGCTTAGGGCGGCGGGGGGGTCCGTATTTT.

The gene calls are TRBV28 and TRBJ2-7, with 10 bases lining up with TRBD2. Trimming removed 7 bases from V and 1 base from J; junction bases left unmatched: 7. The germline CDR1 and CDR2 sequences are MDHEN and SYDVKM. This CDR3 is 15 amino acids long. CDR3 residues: CASTINSGRSYEQYF. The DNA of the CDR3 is TGTGCCAGCACAATCAATAGCGGGAGGTCCTACGAGCAGTACTTC.

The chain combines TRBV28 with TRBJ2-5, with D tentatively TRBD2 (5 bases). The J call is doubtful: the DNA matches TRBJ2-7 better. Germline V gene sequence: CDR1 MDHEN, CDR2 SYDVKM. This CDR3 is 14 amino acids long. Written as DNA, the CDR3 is TGTGCCAGCACCCTTTGGCGGGTGCCCCGCGAGCAGTACTTC. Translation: CASTLWRVPREQYF.

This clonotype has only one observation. CDR3 protein: CASSYSSTQASSYEQYF. DNA for the CDR3: TGTGCCAGCAGTTACTCGAGTACACAGGCGAGCTCCTACGAGCAGTACTTC. The chain links TRBV6-5 to TRBJ2-7; D possibly corresponds to TRBD1 (5 bases). The CDR3 consists of 17 residues. Looked up from germline, CDR1 is MNHEY and CDR2 is SVGAGI. Trimming pared 0 bases from V and 0 bases from J, leaving 15 bases between.

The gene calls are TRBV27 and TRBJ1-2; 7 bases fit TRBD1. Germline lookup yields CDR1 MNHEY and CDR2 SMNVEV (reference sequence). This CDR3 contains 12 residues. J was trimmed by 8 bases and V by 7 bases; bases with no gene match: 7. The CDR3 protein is CASKTGDEGYTF. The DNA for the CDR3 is TGTGCCAGCAAAACAGGGGACGAGGGCTACACCTTC.